Below, 18 T cell receptor beta chains from the same sample are listed, as sequenced in a study of cytomegalovirus exposure and HLA in healthy donors. PCR employed 60 Vbeta and 13 Jbeta primers. The assay was immunoSEQ multiplex PCR, and TCRdb's table has in-frame clones only and misses some. The sample yields roughly 150,000 clones, roughly four fifths seen once. Specimen: PBMCs. These receptors were collected from a woman aged 40 to 55 in good health and CMV-seronegative.

This chain connects TRBV5-6 to TRBJ2-1, with D possibly TRBD2 on 6 matching bases. This CDR3 has 13 residues. The germline V gene has CDR1 SGHDT and CDR2 YYEEEE. V lost 5 bases, J lost 6 bases, and 12 bases lay in between. The CDR3 reads CASRYGSPNEQFF. CDR3 bases: TGTGCCAGCAGATACGGGAGCCCCAATGAGCAGTTCTTC. Full variable domain (rest looked up from reference TRBV5-6 and TRBJ2-1): DAGVTQSPTHLIKTRGQQVTLRCSPKSGHDTVSWYQQALGQGPQFIFQYYEEEERQRGNFPDRFSGHQFPNYSSELNVNALLLGDSALYLCASRYGSPNEQFFGPGTRLTVL.

J is TRBJ1-1 and V is TRBV28; unclear D gene. Germline loops: CDR1 MDHEN, CDR2 SYDVKM. The CDR3 length is 12 residues. The germline V and J ends were trimmed by 2 bases and 10 bases, with 11 bases remaining between them. The CDR3 loop is CASSLAGGRAFF. Written as DNA, the CDR3 is TGTGCCAGCAGTTTAGCGGGTGGTAGAGCTTTCTTT. Full variable domain (remainder filled in from reference TRBV28 and TRBJ1-1): DVKVTQSSRYLVKRTGEKVFLECVQDMDHENMFWYRQDPGLGLRLIYFSYDVKMKEKGDIPEGYSVSREKKERFSLILESASTNQTSMYLCASSLAGGRAFFGQGTRLTVV.

The CDR3 protein is CASSGPDTPNHNEQFF. The CDR3 region has the DNA TGTGCCAGTAGTGGGCCGGACACCCCGAACCACAATGAGCAGTTCTTC. This sequence joins TRBV19 and TRBJ2-1, with a tentative D call TRBD1 (5 bases). V was clipped by 5 bases and J by 5 bases, with 19 bases between them. This CDR3 spans 16 amino acids. Germline values: CDR1 LNHDA, CDR2 SQIVND (reference sequence).

The rearrangement uses TRBV27 and TRBJ2-1, with TRBD2 identical over 10 bases. This CDR3 has 17 residues. V lost 5 bases, J lost 5 bases, and 12 bases stayed unmatched. Germline V gene lookup returns CDR1 MNHEY and CDR2 SMNVEV (reference sequence). The DNA of the CDR3 is TGTGCCAGCAGTCCCCCGACTAGCGGGCTTACCCACAATGAGCAGTTCTTC. Translating gives CASSPPTSGLTHNEQFF.

This clone came up a few times. V usage is TRBV7-8 and J usage is TRBJ2-3, with TRBD1 matching 8 bases. V was pared by 8 bases and J by 2 bases, with 6 bases of the junction left unmatched. CDR3 length: 14 residues. Germline CDR1 reads SGHVS; CDR2 reads FQNEAQ. This CDR3 reads CASLRQGTTDTQYF. DNA for the CDR3: TGTGCCAGCCTTAGACAGGGGACCACAGATACGCAGTATTTT.

There are a few counts of this clone. In the same sample, other DNA sequences code for this CDR3. CDR3 in DNA: TGCGCCAGCAGCCAAGGGACAGGGGATGAAAAACTGTTTTTT. This sequence encodes CASSQGTGDEKLFF. The V gene is TRBV4-1, the J gene TRBJ1-4; 9 bases line up with TRBD1. Trimming removed 1 base from V and 6 bases from J; junction bases left unmatched: 0. Germline values: CDR1 MGHRA, CDR2 YSYEKL. The CDR3 is 14 residues long.

In its sample, this clone was seen once. V is TRBV9 and J is TRBJ2-5; 10 positions match TRBD2. Losses at the gene ends were 4 bases for V and 3 bases for J; bases not matched to a gene: 9. This CDR3 contains 16 residues. In germline, CDR1 is SGDLS, CDR2 YYNGEE. The CDR3 DNA reads TGTGCCAGCAGCATTGGGTCTAGCGGGAGCGAAGAGACCCAGTACTTC. Translated: CASSIGSSGSEETQYF.

The rearrangement links TRBV4-2 to TRBJ1-2; the D gene is possibly TRBD1 (6 bases). V lost 1 base to trimming and J lost 6 bases, with 15 bases between them. The germline V gene encodes CDR1 LGHNA and CDR2 YNFKEQ. This CDR3 has 15 residues. The CDR3 protein is CASSQVGTRGDGYTF. In DNA, the CDR3 is TGTGCCAGCAGCCAAGTGGGGACACGGGGGGATGGCTACACCTTC.

This clone came up a few times. This chain joins TRBV6-1 and TRBJ1-1; a weak D match, TRBD1 (5 bases). CDR3 size: 14 residues. The germline V gene has CDR1 MNHNS and CDR2 SASEGT. The V end was cut by 5 bases, the J end by 2 bases, with 12 bases between. In nucleotides, the CDR3 is TGTGCCAGCAGTTCCCAGGGCGGAAACACTGAAGCTTTCTTT. It is translated as CASSSQGGNTEAFF.

V is TRBV9 and J is TRBJ2-3; no reliable D call. Trimming stripped 4 bases from V and 4 bases from J, with 10 bases between. This CDR3 comprises 13 residues. CDR1 is SGDLS, CDR2 YYNGEE, per germline. Here the CDR3 reads CASSSPRADTQYF. The CDR3 nucleotides are TGTGCCAGCAGCTCACCCCGGGCAGATACGCAGTATTTT.

The V call is TRBV5-1, the J call TRBJ2-2; 11 nucleotides match TRBD1. Trimming at V came to 3 bases and at J to 3 bases, leaving 1 base not matched to a gene. CDR1 is SGHRS, CDR2 YFSETQ, per germline. The CDR3 is 15 amino acids. In DNA, the CDR3 is TGCGCCAGCAGCTGGGGACAGGGGGACACCGGGGAGCTGTTTTTT. Its protein is CASSWGQGDTGELFF. Drawing the rest from reference TRBV5-1 and TRBJ2-2, the complete variable domain is KAGVTQTPRYLIKTRGQQVTLSCSPISGHRSVSWYQQTPGQGLQFLFEYFSETQRNKGNFPGRFSGRQFSNSRSEMNVSTLELGDSALYLCASSWGQGDTGELFFGEGSRLTVL.

The CDR3 spells CASSPRVETSGRRYEQYF. CDR3 coding DNA: TGTGCCAGCTCACCACGCGTCGAGACTAGCGGGAGAAGATACGAGCAGTACTTC. The chain uses TRBV18 and TRBJ2-7, with 12 bases fitting TRBD2. V was clipped by 1 base and J by 4 bases; unmatched bases: 11. There are 18 residues in the CDR3. Per germline, CDR1 KGHSH and CDR2 LQKENI.

The chain combines TRBV5-1 with TRBJ1-1; tentatively, D is TRBD1 (6 bases). The V end lost 2 bases, the J end lost 7 bases, and 12 bases lay between the germline ends. This CDR3 comprises 13 residues. The germline V gene has CDR1 SGHRS and CDR2 YFSETQ. The CDR3 here is CASSFSGADEAFF. For the CDR3, the DNA is TGCGCCAGCAGCTTTTCAGGGGCGGATGAAGCTTTCTTT.

The genes are TRBV6-5 and TRBJ2-7; 8 bases fit TRBD1. The CDR3 spans 14 residues. The germline V gene encodes CDR1 MNHEY and CDR2 SVGAGI. With V trimmed by 6 bases and J by 4 bases, 8 bases remained unmatched. The CDR3 region is CASSRPGQAYEQYF. CDR3 coding DNA: TGTGCCAGCAGCCGACCGGGACAGGCTTACGAGCAGTACTTC.

The chain links TRBV7-3 to TRBJ2-1, with TRBD2 matching 12 bases. Per the germline V gene, CDR1 is SGHTA and CDR2 is FQGTGA. V gave up 1 base and J gave up 5 bases; unmatched junction bases: 9. The CDR3 runs 18 residues. The CDR3 nucleotides are TGTGCCAGCAGCTTAAGGCCTAGCGGGAGGGCCTGGGACAATGAGCAGTTCTTC. Encoded protein: CASSLRPSGRAWDNEQFF.

There are a few counts of this clone. The V gene is TRBV19, the J gene TRBJ2-6; D is perhaps TRBD1 (6 bases). The CDR3 runs 16 residues. Trimming removed 2 bases from V and 3 bases from J, with 11 bases in between. Germline V gives CDR1 LNHDA, CDR2 SQIVND (reference sequence). The CDR3 here is CASSILGAGGANVLTF. As DNA, the CDR3 is TGTGCCAGTAGTATATTGGGGGCCGGTGGGGCCAACGTCCTGACTTTC.

This chain connects TRBV2 to TRBJ1-1, with D maybe TRBD1 (5 bases). This CDR3 has 13 residues. CDR1 is SNHLY, CDR2 FYNNEI, per germline. V lost 7 bases and J lost 4, with 13 bases in between. CDR3 in amino acids: CASMLERGTEAFF. For the CDR3, the DNA is TGTGCCAGCATGCTAGAAAGGGGCACTGAAGCTTTCTTT. Complete variable domain (other parts from reference TRBV2 and TRBJ1-1): EPEVTQTPSHQVTQMGQEVILRCVPISNHLYFYWYRQILGQKVEFLVSFYNNEISEKSEIFDDQFSVERPDGSNFTLKIRSTKLEDSAMYFCASMLERGTEAFFGQGTRLTVV.

The V call is TRBV7-8, the J call TRBJ2-4, with TRBD2 matching over 8 bases. The CDR3 runs 16 residues. J gave up 2 bases and V 1 base, and 4 bases lay outside the gene matches. Germline CDR1 and CDR2: SGHVS and FQNEAQ. The CDR3 is CASSLGGGRTKNIQYF. CDR3 DNA: TGTGCCAGCAGCTTAGGCGGCGGGAGGACCAAAAACATTCAGTACTTC.